This TCR beta chain was identified during a study of T cell responses to AZD1222 COVID-19 vaccine. V lost 2 bases, J lost 0 bases, and 10 bases lay in between. This CDR3 spans 15 amino acids. The germline CDR1 and CDR2 sequences are SNHLY and FYNNEI. Notes on this clone: Its antigen remains unknown.

Study outcomes and limitations: It was only after the peak T cell response that any repertoires were sampled. Regions 160-218 and 743-854 dominated among vaccine-associated CD4 TCRs spanning spike. Baseline serology detected seropositivity in only 5 or 6 AZD1222 recipients. The donor group comprised mostly white British people and more females; the analysis possibly underestimated clonal diversity.

Sequencing used immunoSEQ multiplex PCR; TCRdb keeps in-frame clones, though not all of them. The sample yields some 150,000 clones, less than 90% seen once. The V and J genes are TRBV2 and TRBJ1-2; D call uncertain. The origin of this receptor is an adult who had recovered from COVID-19. The source material was peripheral blood, sampled after recovery from COVID-19. The CDR3 is CASSEQAGTNYGYTF. DNA for the CDR3: TGTGCCAGCAGTGAACAGGCCGGAACTAACTATGGCTACACCTTC.